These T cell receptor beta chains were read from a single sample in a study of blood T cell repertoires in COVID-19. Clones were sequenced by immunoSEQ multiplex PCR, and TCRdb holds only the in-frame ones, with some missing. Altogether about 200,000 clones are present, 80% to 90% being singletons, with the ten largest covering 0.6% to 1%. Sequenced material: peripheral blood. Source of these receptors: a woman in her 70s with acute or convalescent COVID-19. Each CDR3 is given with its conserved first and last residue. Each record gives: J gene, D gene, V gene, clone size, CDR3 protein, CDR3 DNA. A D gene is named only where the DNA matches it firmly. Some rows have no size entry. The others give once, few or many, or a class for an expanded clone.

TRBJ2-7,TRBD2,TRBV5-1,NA,CASSLGALAGAHEQYF,TGCGCCAGCAGCTTAGGTGCGTTAGCGGGAGCCCACGAGCAGTACTTC
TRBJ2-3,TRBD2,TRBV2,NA,CASSRGGGTDTQYF,TGTGCCAGCAGTCGCGGGGGGGGTACAGATACGCAGTATTTT
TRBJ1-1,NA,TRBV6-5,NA,CASNNGWYTEAFF,TGTGCCAGCAACAACGGGTGGTACACTGAAGCTTTCTTT
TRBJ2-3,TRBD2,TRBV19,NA,CASSIPSGGADTQYF,TGTGCCAGTAGTATACCTAGCGGGGGGGCAGATACGCAGTATTTT
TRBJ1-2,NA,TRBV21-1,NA,CASSKVSHSYGYTF,TGTGCCAGCAGCAAAGTGAGTCACAGCTATGGCTACACCTTC
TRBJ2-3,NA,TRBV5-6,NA,CASSLERTSTDTQYF,TGTGCCAGCAGCTTGGAACGGACTAGCACAGATACGCAGTATTTT
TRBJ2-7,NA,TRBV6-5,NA,CARQDSYEQYF,TGTGCCAGACAGGACTCCTACGAGCAGTACTTC
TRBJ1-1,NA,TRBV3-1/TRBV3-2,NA,CASSPLEGTEAFF,TGTGCCAGCAGCCCCCTCGAGGGTACTGAAGCTTTCTTT
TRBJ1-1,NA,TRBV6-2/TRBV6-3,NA,CASSLGTEAFF,TGTGCCAGCAGTCTAGGGACAGAAGCTTTCTTT
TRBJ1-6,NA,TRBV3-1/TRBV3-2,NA,CASSPLLSSYNSPLHF,TGTGCCAGCAGCCCCCTCCTGAGCTCCTATAATTCACCCCTCCACTTT
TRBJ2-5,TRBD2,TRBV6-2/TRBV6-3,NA,CASSSGLAWLETQYF,TGTGCCAGCAGTTCGGGACTAGCGTGGTTGGAGACCCAGTACTTC
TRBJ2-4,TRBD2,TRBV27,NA,CASSSAAGGRSIQYF,TGTGCCAGCAGTTCGGCCGCGGGGGGGCGAAGCATTCAGTACTTC
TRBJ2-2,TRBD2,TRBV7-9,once,CASSLPTSGSGTGELFF,TGTGCCAGCAGCCTACCGACTAGCGGGAGCGGCACCGGGGAGCTGTTTTTT
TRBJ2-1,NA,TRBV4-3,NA,CASSQHIGVNEQFF,TGCGCCAGCAGCCAACACATCGGAGTTAATGAGCAGTTCTTC
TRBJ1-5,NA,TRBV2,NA,CASSGALGQRGNQPQHF,TGTGCCAGCAGTGGGGCTTTGGGGCAGCGTGGCAATCAGCCCCAGCATTTT
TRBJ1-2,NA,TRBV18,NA,CASSPVEDYYGYTF,TGTGCCAGCTCACCTGTAGAGGACTATTATGGCTACACCTTC
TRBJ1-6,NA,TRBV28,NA,CASSFSGVSYNSPLHF,TGTGCCAGCAGTTTTTCAGGGGTCTCCTATAATTCACCCCTCCACTTT
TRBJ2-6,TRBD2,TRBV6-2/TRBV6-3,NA,CASSYSLAGDPGANVLTF,TGTGCCAGCAGTTACTCATTAGCGGGGGACCCTGGGGCCAACGTCCTGACTTTC
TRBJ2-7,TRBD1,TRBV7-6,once,CASRLSQGSSYEQYF,TGTGCCAGCAGACTTTCACAGGGGAGCTCCTACGAGCAGTACTTC
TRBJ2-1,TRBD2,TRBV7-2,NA,CASSLGLAFNEQFF,TGTGCCAGCAGCTTAGGACTAGCGTTCAATGAGCAGTTCTTC
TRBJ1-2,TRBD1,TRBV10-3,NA,CAISDSTGRIRGYTF,TGTGCCATCAGTGATTCGACAGGGCGGATTAGGGGCTACACCTTC
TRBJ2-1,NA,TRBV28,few,CASRQGRRGSYNEQFF,TGTGCCAGCAGACAGGGACGGAGAGGTTCCTACAATGAGCAGTTCTTC
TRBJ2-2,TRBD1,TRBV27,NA,CASSPLGTGSRELFF,TGTGCCAGCAGTCCTCTAGGGACAGGGAGCCGGGAGCTGTTTTTT
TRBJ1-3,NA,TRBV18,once,CASFTEESSGNTIYF,TGTGCCAGCTTCACCGAGGAAAGCTCTGGAAACACCATATATTTT
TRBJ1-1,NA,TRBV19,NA,CASSISQANTEAFF,TGTGCCAGTAGTATAAGTCAGGCCAACACTGAAGCTTTCTTT
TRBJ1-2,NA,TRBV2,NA,CASSPDRLNYGYTF,TGTGCCAGCAGCCCCGACAGGCTTAACTATGGCTACACCTTC
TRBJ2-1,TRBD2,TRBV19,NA,CASSILAGGPIREQFF,TGTGCCAGTAGTATACTAGCGGGAGGGCCAATTCGAGAGCAGTTCTTC
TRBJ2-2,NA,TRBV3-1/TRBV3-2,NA,CASSRGLHEELFF,TGTGCCAGCAGCCGAGGACTCCATGAGGAGCTGTTTTTT
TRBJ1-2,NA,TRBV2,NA,CASSERGGQGYTF,TGTGCCAGCAGTGAAAGGGGGGGGCAAGGCTACACCTTC
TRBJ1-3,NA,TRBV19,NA,CATNSRSGNTIYF,TGTGCCACAAACTCCCGCTCTGGAAACACCATATATTTT
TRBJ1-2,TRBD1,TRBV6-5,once,CASSYSRGQGYGYTF,TGTGCCAGCAGTTACAGCCGAGGACAGGGATATGGCTACACCTTC
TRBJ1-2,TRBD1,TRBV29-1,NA,CSVQGQGVYGYTF,TGCAGCGTGCAGGGACAGGGAGTCTATGGCTACACCTTC
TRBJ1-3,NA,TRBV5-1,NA,CASSSHPDRILSGNTIYF,TGCGCCAGCAGCTCCCACCCTGACAGAATCCTCTCTGGAAACACCATATATTTT
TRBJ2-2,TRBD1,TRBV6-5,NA,CASSWDRSTGELFF,TGTGCCAGCAGCTGGGACAGGTCCACCGGGGAGCTGTTTTTT
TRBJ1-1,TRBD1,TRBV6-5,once,CASSQGAPGTEAFF,TGTGCCAGCAGTCAGGGGGCGCCTGGCACTGAAGCTTTCTTT
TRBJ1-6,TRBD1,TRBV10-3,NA,CAISEGQGRDSPLHF,TGTGCCATCAGTGAGGGACAGGGCAGGGATTCACCCCTCCACTTT
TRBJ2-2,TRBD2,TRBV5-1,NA,CASSLGLAANTGELFF,TGCGCCAGCAGCTTGGGTCTAGCGGCGAACACCGGGGAGCTGTTTTTT
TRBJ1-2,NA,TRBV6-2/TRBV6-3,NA,CASSYGGSNYGYTF,TGTGCCAGCAGTTACGGCGGCTCTAACTATGGCTACACCTTC
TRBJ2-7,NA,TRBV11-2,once,CASSAFRGYEQYF,TGTGCCAGCAGCGCCTTCAGGGGCTACGAGCAGTACTTC
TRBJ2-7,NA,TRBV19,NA,CASSGHRVGSYEQYF,TGTGCCAGTAGTGGACACAGGGTAGGGTCCTACGAGCAGTACTTC
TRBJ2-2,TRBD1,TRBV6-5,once,CASRTDRGRNGELFF,TGTGCCAGCAGGACGGACAGGGGGCGAAACGGGGAGCTGTTTTTT
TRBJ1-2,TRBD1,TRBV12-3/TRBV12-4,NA,CASSPTGNYGYTF,TGTGCCAGCAGCCCGACAGGGAACTATGGCTACACCTTC
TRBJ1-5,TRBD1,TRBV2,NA,CASSPGTGGGQPQHF,TGTGCCAGCAGTCCGGGGACAGGGGGTGGGCAGCCCCAGCATTTT
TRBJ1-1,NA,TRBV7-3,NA,CASRSTRGNTEAFF,TGTGCCAGCAGGTCTACCAGGGGGAACACTGAAGCTTTCTTT
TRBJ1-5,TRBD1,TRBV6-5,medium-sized,CASRGQGAYQPQHF,TGTGCCAGCAGGGGCCAGGGGGCTTATCAGCCCCAGCATTTT
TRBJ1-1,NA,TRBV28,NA,CASSSIRVGKGTEAFF,TGTGCCAGCAGTTCGATCAGGGTGGGGAAAGGCACTGAAGCTTTCTTT
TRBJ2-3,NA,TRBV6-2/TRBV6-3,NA,CASSRGLADTQYF,TGTGCCAGCAGCAGGGGACTCGCCGATACGCAGTATTTT
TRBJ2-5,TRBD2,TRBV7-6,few,CASSDLAAGGPKTQYF,TGTGCCAGCAGCGATCTGGCAGCGGGGGGGCCGAAGACCCAGTACTTC
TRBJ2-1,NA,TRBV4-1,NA,CASSQGGVPRSYNEQFF,TGCGCCAGCAGCCAAGGCGGGGTCCCAAGGTCCTACAATGAGCAGTTCTTC
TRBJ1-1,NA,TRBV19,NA,CASSFDRPNTEAFF,TGTGCCAGTAGCTTCGACAGGCCCAACACTGAAGCTTTCTTT
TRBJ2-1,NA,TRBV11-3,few,CASSLGGEQFF,TGTGCCAGCAGCCTCGGAGGTGAGCAGTTCTTC